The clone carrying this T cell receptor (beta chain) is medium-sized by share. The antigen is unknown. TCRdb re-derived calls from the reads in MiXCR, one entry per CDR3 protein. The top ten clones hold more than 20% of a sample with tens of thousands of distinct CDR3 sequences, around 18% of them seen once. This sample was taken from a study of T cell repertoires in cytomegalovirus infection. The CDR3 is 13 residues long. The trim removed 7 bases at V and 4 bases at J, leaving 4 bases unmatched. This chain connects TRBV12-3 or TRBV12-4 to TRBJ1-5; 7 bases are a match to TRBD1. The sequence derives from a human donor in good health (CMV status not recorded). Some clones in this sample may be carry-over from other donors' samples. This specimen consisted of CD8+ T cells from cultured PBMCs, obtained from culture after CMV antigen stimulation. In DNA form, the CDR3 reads TGTGCCAGCACCCCGACAGGGAATCAGCCCCAGCATTTT. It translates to CASTPTGNQPQHF.